The 19 T cell receptor beta chains given below trace back to one sample, sequenced in a study of regulatory T cells in long-lasting Graves disease. Time point noted: newly diagnosed GD, antithyroid drugs for less than 3 months. Isolated PBMC RNA provided the starting material for the TCR library. The TCR beta library used iRepertoire HTBI primers with Arm-PCR amplification of CDR3. TCRdb redid the calling of the multiplex PCR reads with MiXCR, one entry per CDR3 protein. The sample carries some 410,000 distinct CDR3 sequences, about a sixth recorded once. This sample was shared with a second study, whose subject was T cells in Graves' hyperthyroidism and ophthalmopathy.

The sample here was peripheral blood mononuclear cells (PBMCs), taken at new diagnosis, from a patient treated with antithyroid drugs. The receptors were sampled from a woman younger than 45 with Graves disease.

At least ten counts were recorded for this clonotype. Here the CDR3 DNA reads TGTGCCAGCAGTTTGGGTGGGGGGAGCGGTGAGACCCAGTACTTC. Amino acids: CASSLGGGSGETQYF. The J gene is TRBJ2-5, the V gene TRBV28; tentative D call: TRBD2 (6 bases). The CDR3 contains 15 residues. V was clipped by 3 bases and J by 5 bases, with 16 bases between them. Germline V CDR1 and CDR2: MDHEN, SYDVKM. Filled out from reference TRBV28 and TRBJ2-5, the complete variable domain reads DVKVTQSSRYLVKRTGEKVFLECVQDMDHENMFWYRQDPGLGLRLIYFSYDVKMKEKGDIPEGYSVSREKKERFSLILESASTNQTSMYLCASSLGGGSGETQYFGPGTRLLVL.

This clonotype was seen only a few times. The genes are TRBV11-3 and TRBJ1-5; D not resolved. Germline V gene data show CDR1 as SGHNT and CDR2 as YENEEA. V lost 4 bases and J 12 bases, leaving 10 bases between the germline ends. The CDR3 is 11 amino acids. The CDR3 spells CASSSFYLQHF. The CDR3 nucleotides read TGTGCCAGCAGCTCATTCTACCTCCAGCATTTT.

This clonotype showed up just a few times. This sequence joins TRBV9 and TRBJ2-7; maybe TRBD2 (5 bases). Germline CDR1 SGDLS, CDR2 YYNGEE. The V and J ends lost 3 bases and 1 base respectively, with 14 bases between them. This CDR3 is 15 amino acids long. The CDR3 DNA follows: TGTGCCAGCAGCGCCGGGCGGGCCCCGTCCTACGAGCAGTACTTC. This codes for CASSAGRAPSYEQYF.

This clonotype was observed many times. The chain recombines TRBV2 with TRBJ2-7; D is unclear. Germline V CDR1 and CDR2: SNHLY, FYNNEI. The CDR3 is made up of 12 amino acids. The germline V and J ends were trimmed by 8 bases and 4 bases, with 12 bases remaining between them. The CDR3 here is CASFTDPYEQYF. The DNA for the CDR3 is TGTGCCAGCTTTACAGATCCGTACGAGCAGTACTTC.

The J gene is TRBJ2-1, the V gene TRBV11-3, with TRBD1 matching over 9 bases. The CDR3 consists of 14 residues. V gave up 4 bases and J gave up 11 bases; unmatched junction bases: 9. CDR1 and CDR2 (germline): SGHNT, YENEEA. CDR3 protein: CASSSDRGLNKQFF. The CDR3 nucleotides are TGTGCCAGCAGCTCGGACAGGGGACTGAATAAGCAGTTCTTC.

The J gene is TRBJ2-1, the V gene TRBV7-9; TRBD2 agrees at 10 bases. The CDR3 length is 14 residues. Germline-derived CDR1 and CDR2 are SEHNR and FQNEAQ (reference sequence). With 7 bases clipped from V and 8 bases from J, the junction kept 8 bases outside the gene matches. CDR3 in DNA: TGTGCCAGCATCTGGAGGAGCGGGGGGGATGAGCAGTTCTTC. It translates to CASIWRSGGDEQFF. The full variable domain, its missing parts supplied by reference TRBV7-9 and TRBJ2-1, is DTGVSQNPRHKITKRGQNVTFRCDPISEHNRLYWYRQTLGQGPEFLTYFQNEAQLEKSRLLSDRFSAERPKGSFSTLEIQRTEQGDSAMYLCASIWRSGGDEQFFGPGTRLTVL.

This clonotype was counted a few times. The V call is TRBV4-1, the J call TRBJ2-5, with TRBD2 identical over 7 bases. V dropped 0 bases and J dropped 7; count of bases not matched to a gene: 17. There are 18 residues in the CDR3. Germline V lookup: CDR1 MGHRA, CDR2 YSYEKL. CDR3 DNA: TGCGCCAGCAGCCAAGACAGGTCTAGCGGTGCTAAGGGTGGGACCCAGTACTTC. Translating gives CASSQDRSSGAKGGTQYF.

This chain joins TRBV12-3 or TRBV12-4 and TRBJ2-7; D is possibly TRBD1 or TRBD2 (5 bases each). V lost 6 bases to trimming and J lost 7 bases, with 16 bases between them. The CDR3 extends over 13 amino acids. The CDR3 is CASRVRGRWEQYF. The CDR3 bases are TGTGCCAGCAGGGTCCGGGGCCGTTGGGAGCAGTACTTC.

Many counts were recorded for this clonotype. The chain has TRBV3-1 and TRBJ1-2; 7 bases agree with TRBD1. Trimming took 4 bases from V and 4 from J; bases not matched to a gene: 6. This CDR3 spans 14 amino acids. In germline, CDR1 is LGHDT, CDR2 YNNKEL (reference sequence). DNA for the CDR3: TGTGCCAGCAGCCTAATTGGGACAGTCTATGGCTACACCTTC. Translated: CASSLIGTVYGYTF.

The V gene is TRBV12-3 or TRBV12-4, the J gene TRBJ2-3; 8 nucleotides match TRBD1. Unmatched junction bases numbered 8, after V lost 4 bases and J lost 2 bases. The CDR3 has 16 residues. The CDR3 sequence is CASSSPGQGHTDTQYF. In DNA form, the CDR3 reads TGTGCCAGCAGTTCCCCAGGACAGGGCCACACAGATACGCAGTATTTT.

This clonotype has a count of ten or more. The chain joins TRBV3-1 to TRBJ2-1; TRBD1 might be the D (6 bases). This CDR3 is built from 17 residues. V lost 0 bases and J lost 7, with 19 bases in between. Looked up from germline, CDR1 is LGHDT and CDR2 is YNNKEL (reference sequence). CDR3 in amino acids: CASSQDLGRGRANEQFF. CDR3 DNA: TGTGCCAGCAGCCAAGATCTAGGCAGGGGTCGGGCGAATGAGCAGTTCTTC.

Ten or more counts support this clonotype. The chain combines TRBV4-1 with TRBJ2-5, with D perhaps given as TRBD1 or TRBD2 (5 bases each). The length of the CDR3 is 14 residues. Germline V gene data show CDR1 as MGHRA and CDR2 as YSYEKL. V was trimmed by 4 bases and J by 5 bases, leaving 14 bases between them. The CDR3 reads CASSPPGPGETQYF. CDR3 sequence (DNA): TGCGCCAGCAGCCCACCGGGACCTGGCGAGACCCAGTACTTC.

Of note for this clonotype: One base separates it from a far larger clone, so it is likely a read error. The chain combines TRBV28 with TRBJ2-1, with 7 positions matching TRBD1. This CDR3 has 17 amino acids. The germline V gene encodes CDR1 MDHEN and CDR2 SYDVKM. Unmatched junction bases numbered 21, after V lost 6 bases and J lost 10 bases. CDR3 coding DNA: TGTGCCAGCAGCATCGGGACAGCGGCATCACGGTCCTACGAGCAGTTCTTC. Amino acids: CASSIGTAASRSYEQFF.

At least ten counts were recorded for this clonotype. The gene calls are TRBV2 and TRBJ2-1; no clear D gene. Germline loops: CDR1 SNHLY, CDR2 FYNNEI. V dropped 6 bases and J dropped 9 bases, with 15 bases sitting between them. The CDR3 covers 13 residues. The CDR3 DNA reads as TGTGCCAGCAGATCCGAGTCCCTTGGTGAGCAGTTCTTC. This gives the protein CASRSESLGEQFF.

This clonotype was recorded at least ten times. V is TRBV19 and J is TRBJ1-3; 7 bases are a match to TRBD1. The CDR3 runs to 15 residues. The germline CDR1 and CDR2 sequences are LNHDA and SQIVND (reference sequence). The V and J ends lost 7 bases and 0 bases, in that order; junction bases with no gene match: 6. In nucleotides, the CDR3 is TGTGCCAGTACCATCGGACAGGTCTCTGGAAACACCATATATTTT. Encoded protein: CASTIGQVSGNTIYF.

This clonotype was counted ten times or more. V usage is TRBV18 and J usage is TRBJ1-1; TRBD1 might be the D (6 bases). The CDR3 covers 14 residues. Germline V gives CDR1 KGHSH, CDR2 LQKENI. V lost 8 bases, J lost 4 bases, and 17 bases lay in between. The CDR3 sequence is CASSPGGAGTEAFF. The DNA of the CDR3 is TGTGCCAGCAGCCCCGGGGGGGCTGGCACTGAAGCTTTCTTT.

The chain is built from TRBV14 and TRBJ1-2; weak D call: TRBD1 (5 bases). The CDR3 contains 15 residues. Germline values: CDR1 SGHDN, CDR2 FVKESK. The V and J ends lost 1 base and 6 bases respectively, with 15 bases between them. This chain's CDR3 is CASSQVLGPSDGYTF. CDR3 DNA: TGTGCCAGCAGCCAAGTACTGGGGCCCTCTGATGGCTACACCTTC.

This clonotype was seen ten or more times. V gene TRBV7-8 combines with J gene TRBJ2-7; tentatively, D is TRBD1 (5 bases). The germline CDR1 and CDR2 sequences are SGHVS and FQNEAQ. Trimming pared 5 bases from V and 4 bases from J, leaving 9 bases between. This CDR3 has 12 amino acids. The CDR3 DNA reads TGTGCCAGCAGCCAGACAGATTACGAGCAGTACTTC. It translates to CASSQTDYEQYF.

At least ten counts were recorded for this clonotype. The rearrangement links TRBV3-1 to TRBJ2-2; a weak D match, TRBD2 (5 bases). Germline CDR1 LGHDT, CDR2 YNNKEL (reference sequence). The CDR3 has 15 amino acids. V was shortened by 0 bases and J by 5 bases, with 10 bases between the two germline ends. The CDR3: CASSQDERRTGELFF. DNA of the CDR3: TGTGCCAGCAGCCAAGATGAGCGGAGAACCGGGGAGCTGTTTTTT.